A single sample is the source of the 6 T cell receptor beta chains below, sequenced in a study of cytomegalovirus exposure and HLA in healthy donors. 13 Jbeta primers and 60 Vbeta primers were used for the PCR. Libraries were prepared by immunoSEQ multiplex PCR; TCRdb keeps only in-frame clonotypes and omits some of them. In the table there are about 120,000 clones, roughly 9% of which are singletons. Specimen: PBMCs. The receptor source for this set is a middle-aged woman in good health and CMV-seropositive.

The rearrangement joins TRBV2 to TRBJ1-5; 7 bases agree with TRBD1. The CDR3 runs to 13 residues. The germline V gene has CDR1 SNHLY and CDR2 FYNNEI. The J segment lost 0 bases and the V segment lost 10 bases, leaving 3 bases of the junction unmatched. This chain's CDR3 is CATGQDSNQPQHF. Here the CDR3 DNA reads TGTGCCACCGGACAGGATAGCAATCAGCCCCAGCATTTT.

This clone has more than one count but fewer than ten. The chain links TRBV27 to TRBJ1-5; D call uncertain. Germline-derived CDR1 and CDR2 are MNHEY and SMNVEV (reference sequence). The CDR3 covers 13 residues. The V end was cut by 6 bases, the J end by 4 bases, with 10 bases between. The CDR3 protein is CASRRWTNQPQHF. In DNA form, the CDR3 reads TGTGCCAGCAGGCGGTGGACTAATCAGCCCCAGCATTTT.

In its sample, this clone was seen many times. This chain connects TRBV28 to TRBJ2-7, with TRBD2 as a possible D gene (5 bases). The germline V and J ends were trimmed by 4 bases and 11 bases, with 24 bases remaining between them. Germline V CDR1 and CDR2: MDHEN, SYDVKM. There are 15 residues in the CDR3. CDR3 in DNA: TGTGCCAGCAGTTCCCCCCGTAAAGGACTGCTTATTGAGTACTTC. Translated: CASSSPRKGLLIEYF.

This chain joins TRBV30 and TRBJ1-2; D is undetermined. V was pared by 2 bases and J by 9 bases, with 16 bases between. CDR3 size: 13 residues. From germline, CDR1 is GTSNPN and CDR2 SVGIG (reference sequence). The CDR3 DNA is TGTGCCTGGAGTATGGGCCGTCCTGTAAGCTACACCTTC. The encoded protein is CAWSMGRPVSYTF.

The CDR3 spells CAWSAYGNYGYTF. CDR3 nucleotide sequence: TGTGCCTGGAGTGCGTACGGGAACTATGGCTACACCTTC. The V and J genes are TRBV30 and TRBJ1-2; D is ambiguous. The V and J ends lost 1 base and 2 bases respectively, with 8 bases between them. The CDR3 runs to 13 residues. Germline CDR1 is GTSNPN and CDR2 is SVGIG (reference sequence).

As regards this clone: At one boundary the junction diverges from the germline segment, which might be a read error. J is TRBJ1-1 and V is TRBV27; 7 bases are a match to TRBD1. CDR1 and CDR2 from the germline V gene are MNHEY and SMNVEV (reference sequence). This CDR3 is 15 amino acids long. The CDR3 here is CASSDRAEMNPEAFF. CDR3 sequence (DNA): TGTGCCAGCAGTGACAGGGCCGAAATGAACCCTGAAGCTTTCTTT.